Following are 12 T cell receptor beta chains from one sample sequenced in a study of PD-L1 blockade in urothelial cancer. Using immunoSEQ multiplex PCR, the repertoire was profiled, and TCRdb retains in-frame clones only, with some absent. The data show more than 35,000 clones, roughly 78% seen once. Sequenced material: PBMCs, taken around atezolizumab (anti-PD-L1) treatment. The receptors stem from a man aged 65-85 years with urothelial cancer.

The chain carries TRBV5-1 and TRBJ2-1; TRBD2 matches 12 bases. The J segment lost 3 bases and the V segment lost 9 bases, leaving 4 bases of the junction unmatched. CDR1 is SGHRS, CDR2 YFSETQ, per germline. This CDR3 contains 14 residues. This CDR3 is CATSTSGGYNEQFF. DNA for the CDR3: TGCGCCACCTCGACTAGCGGGGGCTACAATGAGCAGTTCTTC.

The chain links TRBV11-2 to TRBJ2-5; D gene ambiguous. The CDR3 has 11 amino acids. Trimming took 5 bases from V and 5 from J, leaving 6 bases between them. Germline loops: CDR1 SGHAT, CDR2 FQNNGV. The CDR3 sequence is CASSTAETQYF. The CDR3 DNA reads as TGTGCCAGCAGCACCGCGGAGACCCAGTACTTC.

V and J are TRBV5-1 and TRBJ2-5; 14 nucleotides line up with TRBD2. Germline CDR1 reads SGHRS; CDR2 reads YFSETQ. Germline trimming cut 3 bases from V and 4 bases from J; bases unmatched to any gene: 8. The CDR3 loop spans 17 amino acids. This CDR3 reads CASSSSGLAGEGETQYF. DNA for the CDR3: TGCGCCAGCAGCTCGTCGGGACTAGCGGGAGAGGGAGAGACCCAGTACTTC.

The chain is built from TRBV28 and TRBJ2-2; TRBD1 agrees at 7 bases. Germline CDR1 MDHEN, CDR2 SYDVKM. CDR3 size: 14 residues. The CDR3 sequence: CSVRAGGRTGELFF. The CDR3 DNA reads TGTTCAGTTCGGGCAGGGGGACGGACCGGGGAGCTGTTTTTT.

CDR3 residues: CASSPGTSGGETQYF. The DNA for the CDR3 is TGTGCCAGCAGCCCAGGGACTAGCGGGGGGGAGACCCAGTACTTC. The V call is TRBV7-2, the J call TRBJ2-5; 15 bases agree with TRBD2. The CDR3 is made up of 15 amino acids. J gave up 5 bases and V 5 bases, and 3 bases lay outside the gene matches. The V gene's germline CDR1 is SGHTA and CDR2 FQGNSA.

The gene calls are TRBV6-1 and TRBJ1-3; D not certain. Germline CDR1 reads MNHNS; CDR2 reads SASEGT. There are 15 residues in the CDR3. The V and J ends lost 0 bases and 0 bases respectively, with 6 bases between them. This CDR3 is CASSEALGSGNTIYF. CDR3 nucleotides: TGTGCCAGCAGTGAAGCGCTCGGCTCTGGAAACACCATATATTTT.

The rearrangement links TRBV5-1 to TRBJ2-1; 9 bases fit TRBD2. This CDR3 region has 16 residues. Looked up from germline, CDR1 is SGHRS and CDR2 is YFSETQ. The junction had 6 bases not matched to a gene; V was cut back by 0 bases and J by 5 bases. CDR3 residues: CASSLAAGGRDNEQFF. For the CDR3, the DNA is TGCGCCAGCAGCTTGGCGGCGGGAGGGCGGGACAATGAGCAGTTCTTC.

V usage is TRBV19 and J usage is TRBJ1-6, with 7 bases that match TRBD1. The germline gives CDR1 LNHDA, CDR2 SQIVND (reference sequence). V lost 6 bases, J lost 0 bases, and 8 bases stayed unmatched. CDR3 length: 17 amino acids. The CDR3 here is CASRGGDRSSYNSPLHF. Written as DNA, the CDR3 is TGTGCCAGTAGAGGGGGCGACAGGAGCTCCTATAATTCACCCCTCCACTTT.

The rearrangement joins TRBV7-8 to TRBJ2-3, with D possibly matching TRBD2 (6 bases). Germline CDR1 is SGHVS and CDR2 is FQNEAQ. This CDR3 has 15 amino acids. V lost 4 bases and J 6 bases, leaving 17 bases between the germline ends. The CDR3 coding sequence is TGTGCCAGCAGCTCAAAGGGACTCTCGGTTGATACGCAGTATTTT. This codes for CASSSKGLSVDTQYF.

The J gene is TRBJ2-7, the V gene TRBV5-1; the D is unclear. Germline CDR1 is SGHRS and CDR2 is YFSETQ. The CDR3 covers 14 residues. V was clipped by 0 bases and J by 0 bases, with 7 bases between them. The DNA for the CDR3 is TGCGCCAGCAGCTTGGACCCGAGCTCCTACGAGCAGTACTTC. It encodes CASSLDPSSYEQYF.

This chain joins TRBV18 and TRBJ1-1; D is unresolved. The CDR3 has 12 amino acids. Between the trimmed V and J ends, which lost 6 bases and 7 bases, there was a span of 12 bases. The germline CDR1 and CDR2 sequences are KGHSH and LQKENI. In nucleotides, the CDR3 is TGTGCCAGCTCGCCAGTAGATAATGAAGCTTTCTTT. It yields the protein CASSPVDNEAFF. Variable domain in full (rest from reference TRBV18 and TRBJ1-1): NAGVMQNPRHLVRRRGQEARLRCSPMKGHSHVYWYRQLPEEGLKFMVYLQKENIIDESGMPKERFSAEFPKEGPSILRIQQVVRGDSAAYFCASSPVDNEAFFGQGTRLTVV.

The gene calls are TRBV29-1 and TRBJ1-1, with no clear D. With 4 bases removed from V and 7 bases from J, the gap between germline ends came to 13 bases. The CDR3 is 12 residues long. Per germline, CDR1 SQVTM and CDR2 ANQGSEA. In DNA, the CDR3 is TGCAGCGTTGTTGGTCAGGCCATTGAAGCTTTCTTT. This encodes CSVVGQAIEAFF. The whole variable domain, remainder taken from reference TRBV29-1 and TRBJ1-1, is SAVISQKPSRDICQRGTSLTIQCQVDSQVTMMFWYRQQPGQSLTLIATANQGSEATYESGFVIDKFPISRPNLTFSTLTVSNMSPEDSSIYLCSVVGQAIEAFFGQGTRLTVV.